This T cell receptor beta chain is from a study of cytomegalovirus exposure and HLA in healthy donors. Study-wide results and caveats: Confirmation in vitro established that three CMV-associated chains were specific for CMV antigens.

Worth noting for this clone: Its antigen is unknown.

The germline V gene has CDR1 SGDLS and CDR2 YYNGEE. V lost 6 bases and J lost 0; bases outside the gene matches: 14. The CDR3 length is 17 residues. Primers for the PCR totalled 60 Vbeta and 13 Jbeta. Data came from immunoSEQ multiplex PCR; TCRdb stores just in-frame clones and leaves some out. The sample has fewer than 250,000 clones, over 65% seen once; the top ten hold roughly 3.2%. The sequence came from a man between 40 and 49 years old in good health and CMV-seropositive. The chain links TRBV9 to TRBJ2-5; 7 bases line up with TRBD2. The sample was PBMCs. DNA of the CDR3: TGTGCCAGCAATCGCGGCCGGGGAGGGGCCCACCAAGAGACCCAGTACTTC. This codes for CASNRGRGGAHQETQYF.